The entry that follows covers one T cell receptor (beta chain) sequence. What it recognizes is unknown. CDR3 length: 14 amino acids. Germline CDR1 SGHTA, CDR2 FQGNSA. With 4 bases clipped from V and 4 bases from J, the junction kept 6 bases outside the gene matches. The data originate from a study of siplizumab effects on memory and regulatory T cells. Study-level results: The naive T cell population seemed more diverse than memory cells and seemed a major contributor to the alloresponse.

Assays were performed on roughly 96,000 TCR templates per sample. This table comes from immunoSEQ multiplex PCR, and its TCRdb copy is limited to in-frame clones, with some not included. The table lists some 62,000 clones, less than 80% of them singletons, with about 0.4% in the top ten. This rearrangement joins TRBV7-2 to TRBJ2-7; 8 bases are shared with TRBD2. This receptor was obtained from a human donor in good health. Sequencing was performed on memory CD4+ T cells sorted from blood. CDR3 sequence: CASSWPGLVYEQYF. The CDR3 nucleotides read TGTGCCAGCAGCTGGCCGGGACTAGTTTACGAGCAGTACTTC.